These 23 T cell receptor beta chains originate from one sample sequenced in a study of T cell changes during pregnancy in multiple sclerosis. Sequencing used immunoSEQ multiplex PCR; TCRdb keeps in-frame clones, though not all of them. The data show tens of thousands of clones, about 93% seen once. The material was CD4+ T cells from peripheral blood mononuclear cells, obtained in the second trimester of pregnancy. The origin of the receptors is a female donor with multiple sclerosis, enrolled in a pregnancy study.

This rearrangement joins TRBV29-1 to TRBJ1-4, with D hard to call. V was shortened by 4 bases and J by 9 bases, with 9 bases between the two germline ends. Germline V CDR1 and CDR2: SQVTM, ANQGSEA. The CDR3 covers 11 residues. CDR3 in DNA: TGCAGCGTTGGGTGGGAGAAAAAACTGTTTTTT. Its protein is CSVGWEKKLFF.

The chain uses TRBV7-8 and TRBJ1-1; weak D call: TRBD1 (5 bases). Germline loops: CDR1 SGHVS, CDR2 FQNEAQ. The CDR3 totals 15 residues. Deletions cut 5 bases from V and 4 bases from J, with 17 bases between. The CDR3 nucleotides are TGTGCCAGCAGCCCGAACGGGGGACTCGTCACTGAAGCTTTCTTT. Translating it yields CASSPNGGLVTEAFF.

This clone was seen a few times. The gene calls are TRBV30 and TRBJ1-5; D gene ambiguous. Trimming stripped 3 bases from V and 0 bases from J, with 12 bases between. The germline V gene has CDR1 GTSNPN and CDR2 SVGIG (reference sequence). The CDR3 sequence is 15 residues long. Here the CDR3 DNA reads TGTGCCTGGAGCCCCCCAGTAAATAGCAATCAGCCCCAGCATTTT. Its protein is CAWSPPVNSNQPQHF.

The V call is TRBV6-1, the J call TRBJ2-4; 8 positions match TRBD2. CDR1 is MNHNS and CDR2 is SASEGT in the germline V gene. The CDR3 extends over 12 amino acids. After removal of 8 bases from V and 9 bases from J, the junction contained 6 bases not matched to a gene. The CDR3: CASGERERIQYF. CDR3 nucleotides: TGTGCCAGCGGAGAGCGGGAGCGCATTCAGTACTTC.

The chain couples TRBV6-4 to TRBJ2-2; 9 nucleotides align to TRBD2. The junction had 4 bases not matched to a gene; V was cut back by 5 bases and J by 3 bases. CDR1 MRHNA and CDR2 SNTAGT come from the germline V gene. The CDR3 length is 15 residues. CDR3 sequence: CASSKTSGYTGELFF. The CDR3 coding sequence is TGTGCCAGCAGTAAGACTAGCGGATACACCGGGGAGCTGTTTTTT.

This sequence joins TRBV30 and TRBJ1-1; a possible D gene is TRBD1 (6 bases). The CDR3 covers 12 residues. Trimming removed 4 bases from V and 4 bases from J, with 10 bases in between. CDR1 is GTSNPN and CDR2 is SVGIG in the germline V gene (reference sequence). CDR3 in amino acids: CAWKQGPTEAFF. CDR3 sequence (DNA): TGTGCCTGGAAACAGGGACCCACTGAAGCTTTCTTT.

Only one count was recorded for this clone. The chain employs TRBV28 and TRBJ2-7, with 12 bases fitting TRBD2. V was pared by 4 bases and J by 1 base, with 5 bases of the junction left unmatched. This CDR3 has 16 amino acids. The germline V gene encodes CDR1 MDHEN and CDR2 SYDVKM. CDR3 residues: CASSSPGLAGSYEQYF. The CDR3 nucleotides read TGTGCCAGCAGTTCCCCTGGACTAGCGGGGTCCTACGAGCAGTACTTC. Full variable domain (remainder filled in from reference TRBV28 and TRBJ2-7): DVKVTQSSRYLVKRTGEKVFLECVQDMDHENMFWYRQDPGLGLRLIYFSYDVKMKEKGDIPEGYSVSREKKERFSLILESASTNQTSMYLCASSSPGLAGSYEQYFGPGTRLTVT.

The chain has TRBV7-7 and TRBJ2-1; D possibly corresponds to TRBD2 (5 bases). Germline values: CDR1 SSHAT, CDR2 FNYEAQ (reference sequence). With 5 bases removed from V and 0 bases from J, the gap between germline ends came to 5 bases. This CDR3 comprises 13 residues. CDR3 region: CASSTSSYNEQFF. The CDR3 coding sequence is TGTGCCAGCAGCACTAGCTCCTACAATGAGCAGTTCTTC. Based on the CDR3 plus reference TRBV7-7 and TRBJ2-1, the full variable domain is GAGVSQSPRYKVTKRGQDVTLRCDPISSHATLYWYQQALGQGPEFLTYFNYEAQPDKSGLPSDRFSAERPEGSISTLTIQRTEQRDSAMYRCASSTSSYNEQFFGPGTRLTVL.

V gene TRBV10-3 combines with J gene TRBJ2-5; possible D gene TRBD2, 6 bases. The CDR3 is 12 residues long. The V gene's germline CDR1 is ENHRY and CDR2 SYGVKD. V was cut by 6 bases and J by 2 bases, with 7 bases left in between. The CDR3 loop reads CAIRREQETQYF. As DNA, the CDR3 is TGTGCCATCAGGCGGGAACAAGAGACCCAGTACTTC.

The V call is TRBV28, the J call TRBJ1-4; the match to TRBD1 covers 7 bases. Trimming cost V 5 bases and J 4 bases; bases outside gene matches: 1. The germline gives CDR1 MDHEN, CDR2 SYDVKM. CDR3 size: 13 residues. CDR3 sequence: CASSRDSNEKLFF. The CDR3 nucleotides read TGTGCCAGCAGTAGGGACAGTAATGAAAAACTGTTTTTT.

The chain employs TRBV27 and TRBJ1-2, with a possible D match to TRBD1 (6 bases). V was trimmed by 3 bases and J by 3 bases, leaving 11 bases between them. The CDR3 length is 14 residues. Germline V gene data show CDR1 as MNHEY and CDR2 as SMNVEV (reference sequence). The CDR3 bases are TGTGCCAGCAGTTTCCTCGGGGGGCACTATGGCTACACCTTC. The encoded protein is CASSFLGGHYGYTF.

V and J are TRBV7-8 and TRBJ2-5; a possible D gene is TRBD1 (6 bases). With 4 bases removed from V and 2 bases from J, the gap between germline ends came to 8 bases. The CDR3 covers 13 residues. Germline V lookup: CDR1 SGHVS, CDR2 FQNEAQ. The CDR3 bases are TGTGCCAGCAGCTCGAGGGGGCAAGAGACCCAGTACTTC. It is translated as CASSSRGQETQYF. The entire variable domain, with the rest obtained from reference TRBV7-8 and TRBJ2-5, is as follows: GAGVSQSPRYKVAKRGQDVALRCDPISGHVSLFWYQQALGQGPEFLTYFQNEAQLDKSGLPSDRFFAERPEGSVSTLKIQRTQQEDSAVYLCASSSRGQETQYFGPGTRLLVL.

The rearrangement links TRBV27 to TRBJ2-1, with TRBD2 matching over 11 bases. Germline V CDR1 and CDR2: MNHEY, SMNVEV (reference sequence). V shed 3 bases and J 6 bases; nucleotides not matched to a gene: 13. This CDR3 is built from 18 residues. The CDR3 loop is CASSFSHQGSGRVNEQFF. DNA for the CDR3: TGTGCCAGCAGTTTTTCCCACCAGGGTAGCGGGAGGGTCAATGAGCAGTTCTTC.

The genes are TRBV9 and TRBJ1-2; D perhaps matches TRBD1 (5 bases). Germline loops: CDR1 SGDLS, CDR2 YYNGEE. V was trimmed by 3 bases and J by 3 bases, leaving 9 bases between them. The CDR3 consists of 13 residues. DNA of the CDR3: TGTGCCAGCAGCGCCCTAGGGGACTATGGCTACACCTTC. Amino acids: CASSALGDYGYTF.

V and J are TRBV7-9 and TRBJ2-3; D remains ambiguous. Between the trimmed V and J ends, which lost 5 bases and 4 bases, there was a span of 13 bases. This CDR3 contains 14 residues. The germline V gene encodes CDR1 SEHNR and CDR2 FQNEAQ (reference sequence). The DNA of the CDR3 is TGTGCCAGCAGCCGAGCATTGGGCCCAGATACGCAGTATTTT. Translation gives CASSRALGPDTQYF.

The chain carries TRBV19 and TRBJ2-4, with 9 bases aligning to TRBD1. There are 15 residues in the CDR3. The trim removed 5 bases at V and 9 bases at J, leaving 11 bases unmatched. The germline V gene has CDR1 LNHDA and CDR2 SQIVND (reference sequence). The CDR3 DNA reads as TGTGCCAGTAGTTCAGGACAGGGGAGAGTGGCCATTCAGTACTTC. It translates to CASSSGQGRVAIQYF.

V gene TRBV2 combines with J gene TRBJ2-7; D is perhaps TRBD1 (6 bases). From germline, CDR1 is SNHLY and CDR2 FYNNEI. V lost 5 bases and J lost 11, with 16 bases in between. This CDR3 comprises 12 residues. The CDR3 is CASSIEGTRKYF. CDR3 nucleotides: TGTGCCAGCAGTATAGAGGGGACAAGGAAGTACTTC. The entire variable domain, with the rest obtained from reference TRBV2 and TRBJ2-7, is as follows: EPEVTQTPSHQVTQMGQEVILRCVPISNHLYFYWYRQILGQKVEFLVSFYNNEISEKSEIFDDQFSVERPDGSNFTLKIRSTKLEDSAMYFCASSIEGTRKYFGPGTRLTVT.

The chain links TRBV4-1 to TRBJ2-6; perhaps TRBD1 as D (5 bases). The CDR3 is made up of 17 amino acids. CDR1 is MGHRA, CDR2 YSYEKL, per germline. Deletions cut 0 bases from V and 0 bases from J, with 9 bases between. CDR3 amino acids: CASSQDGASSGANVLTF. CDR3 coding DNA: TGCGCCAGCAGCCAAGATGGGGCGAGCTCTGGGGCCAACGTCCTGACTTTC.

J is TRBJ1-5 and V is TRBV11-2, with D hard to call. V was pared by 6 bases and J by 5 bases, with 11 bases between. The CDR3 is 13 amino acids. CDR1 is SGHAT, CDR2 FQNNGV, per germline. The CDR3 loop is CASRSRGDQPQHF. In DNA, the CDR3 is TGTGCCAGCAGATCAAGAGGAGATCAGCCCCAGCATTTT. The full variable domain, rest sourced from reference TRBV11-2 and TRBJ1-5, is EAGVAQSPRYKIIEKRQSVAFWCNPISGHATLYWYQQILGQGPKLLIQFQNNGVVDDSQLPKDRFSAERLKGVDSTLKIQPAKLEDSAVYLCASRSRGDQPQHFGDGTRLSIL.

The chain recombines TRBV19 with TRBJ2-3; no clear D gene. Per germline, CDR1 LNHDA and CDR2 SQIVND (reference sequence). Deletions cut 7 bases from V and 2 bases from J, with 19 bases between. CDR3 size: 16 residues. This CDR3 is CASNHGESPFTDTQYF. The DNA for the CDR3 is TGTGCCAGTAACCACGGAGAGAGCCCCTTCACAGATACGCAGTATTTT.

V and J are TRBV5-6 and TRBJ1-1, with a tentative D call TRBD1 (5 bases). The V end was cut by 0 bases, the J end by 1 base, with 7 bases between. The CDR3 runs 14 residues. Germline V CDR1 and CDR2: SGHDT, YYEEEE. The CDR3 DNA reads TGTGCCAGCAGCTTGGGACAGAGGAACACTGAAGCTTTCTTT. It yields the protein CASSLGQRNTEAFF.

This sequence joins TRBV6-6 and TRBJ1-1; TRBD1 agrees at 7 bases. V dropped 2 bases and J dropped 7; count of bases not matched to a gene: 7. The CDR3 sequence is 14 residues long. Germline V gene data show CDR1 as MNHNY and CDR2 as SVGAGI (reference sequence). The DNA for the CDR3 is TGTGCCAGCAGTTACAGGGGGCGCGGGGTTGAAGCTTTCTTT. Amino acids: CASSYRGRGVEAFF.

The chain carries TRBV5-1 and TRBJ2-7; 9 positions agree with TRBD1. This CDR3 is 15 amino acids long. V lost 0 bases, J lost 5 bases, and 6 bases stayed unmatched. The germline gives CDR1 SGHRS, CDR2 YFSETQ. CDR3 nucleotides: TGCGCCAGCAGCTTGGTTCTGGACAGGGGCCACGAGCAGTACTTC. This encodes CASSLVLDRGHEQYF.